This is a list of T cell receptor beta chains from one sample in a study of prognosis after radiotherapy for stage I lung cancer. TCRdb called the multiplex PCR reads again in MiXCR, with one record for every CDR3 protein. The sample holds more than 9,500 distinct CDR3 sequences, around 50% seen once. The sequenced sample was PBMCs, obtained before or after stereotactic body radiation therapy (not recorded which). The receptors here all came from a donor over 45 with non-small cell lung cancer. Each CDR3 is given with its conserved first and last residue. Each record gives: D gene, clone size, J gene, V gene, CDR3 protein. D genes are given only for firm matches. Clone size, where shown, is once, few, many, or a class for clones that have expanded.

d_call: -
clone_size: medium-sized
j_call: TRBJ2-2
v_call: TRBV9
cdr3_aa: CASSVTTRNTGELFF

d_call: TRBD1
clone_size: -
j_call: TRBJ2-3
v_call: TRBV15
cdr3_aa: CATSRSLPTGGSVDTQYF

d_call: -
clone_size: -
j_call: TRBJ2-7
v_call: TRBV6-1
cdr3_aa: CASSRDFHEQYF

d_call: -
clone_size: -
j_call: TRBJ2-1
v_call: TRBV6-1
cdr3_aa: CASSNPGGEQFF

d_call: -
clone_size: many
j_call: TRBJ2-3
v_call: TRBV20-1
cdr3_aa: CSAGWRRGADTQYF

d_call: TRBD1
clone_size: -
j_call: TRBJ2-5
v_call: TRBV12-3/TRBV12-4
cdr3_aa: CASSRDSPRGAQYF

d_call: -
clone_size: many
j_call: TRBJ2-1
v_call: TRBV7-7
cdr3_aa: CASSLRDLEAQFF

d_call: -
clone_size: -
j_call: TRBJ1-2
v_call: TRBV6-2/TRBV6-3
cdr3_aa: CASSYKGNPPYGYTF

d_call: -
clone_size: -
j_call: TRBJ2-7
v_call: TRBV5-1
cdr3_aa: CSSSLGGSYEQYF

d_call: -
clone_size: medium-sized
j_call: TRBJ2-3
v_call: TRBV2
cdr3_aa: CASSVRGGATDTQYF

d_call: -
clone_size: -
j_call: TRBJ1-6
v_call: TRBV3-1
cdr3_aa: CASSQDNRAYNSPLHF

d_call: -
clone_size: -
j_call: TRBJ1-3
v_call: TRBV12-3/TRBV12-4
cdr3_aa: CASSPQGTRNTIYF

d_call: TRBD2
clone_size: -
j_call: TRBJ2-1
v_call: TRBV4-2
cdr3_aa: CASSQLTPSGGSYNEQFF

d_call: TRBD2
clone_size: many
j_call: TRBJ2-1
v_call: TRBV30
cdr3_aa: CASTSDYNEQFF